The rows below give T cell receptor beta chains drawn from one sample of a study of vaccination and CD4 T cells after COVID-19. Using its own MiXCR run on the PCR reads, TCRdb lists one record per CDR3 protein. The sample gives roughly 12,000 distinct CDR3 sequences, around 76% of which show up once; about 8.1% is in the top ten. These receptors' antigens are unknown. The sequencing here drew on CD4+ T cells from blood, cultured in vitro, taken after SARS-CoV-2 vaccination. The receptors were sampled from a human donor who received a COVID-19 vaccine. CDR3s include the opening cysteine and the closing phenylalanine or tryptophan. The D gene is left open where the match is weak. For some rows the clone size is stated as once, few or many, or as a class when expanded; others skip it.

abundance: few
j_gene: TRBJ1-6
d_gene: -
v_gene: TRBV21-1
CDR3aa: CASSKLDAGGVNSPLHF
CDR3nt: TGTGCCAGCAGCAAACTCGATGCGGGGGGCGTTAATTCACCCCTCCACTTT

abundance: -
j_gene: TRBJ2-3
d_gene: TRBD1
v_gene: TRBV4-2
CDR3aa: CASSQGIGQGVDTQYF
CDR3nt: TGTGCCAGCAGCCAAGGGATTGGACAGGGGGTTGATACGCAGTATTTT

abundance: -
j_gene: TRBJ1-1
d_gene: -
v_gene: TRBV7-2
CDR3aa: CASSLAQDDTEAFF
CDR3nt: TGTGCCAGCAGCTTAGCGCAGGACGACACTGAAGCTTTCTTT

abundance: -
j_gene: TRBJ2-7
d_gene: TRBD2
v_gene: TRBV6-1
CDR3aa: CASTPSDSPGGEQYF
CDR3nt: TGTGCCAGCACCCCAAGTGACTCTCCGGGGGGTGAGCAGTACTTC

abundance: -
j_gene: TRBJ1-6
d_gene: TRBD1
v_gene: TRBV6-1
CDR3aa: CASRRQGIGSPLHF
CDR3nt: TGTGCCAGCCGACGACAGGGGATTGGCTCACCCCTCCACTTT

abundance: -
j_gene: TRBJ2-1
d_gene: TRBD2
v_gene: TRBV27
CDR3aa: CASSTSTSGGYNEQFF
CDR3nt: TGTGCCAGCAGTACCTCAACTAGCGGGGGTTACAATGAGCAGTTCTTC

abundance: -
j_gene: TRBJ2-5
d_gene: TRBD2
v_gene: TRBV20-1
CDR3aa: CSARNPRLAGGGQETQYF
CDR3nt: TGCAGTGCTAGAAATCCAAGACTAGCGGGGGGGGGTCAAGAGACCCAGTACTTC

abundance: -
j_gene: TRBJ2-2
d_gene: -
v_gene: TRBV4-1
CDR3aa: CASSQVRTNTGELFF
CDR3nt: TGCGCCAGCAGCCAAGTGCGCACCAACACCGGGGAGCTGTTTTTT

abundance: -
j_gene: TRBJ1-2
d_gene: TRBD1
v_gene: TRBV10-3
CDR3aa: CAIRPTGATYGYTF
CDR3nt: TGTGCCATCAGACCGACAGGGGCTACCTATGGCTACACCTTC

abundance: -
j_gene: TRBJ2-1
d_gene: TRBD2
v_gene: TRBV2
CDR3aa: CASSERGSSYNEQFF
CDR3nt: TGTGCCAGCAGTGAGCGGGGGAGCTCCTACAATGAGCAGTTCTTC

abundance: -
j_gene: TRBJ1-6
d_gene: -
v_gene: TRBV30
CDR3aa: CAWSVAGPGDSPLHF
CDR3nt: TGTGCCTGGAGTGTCGCGGGACCTGGGGATTCACCCCTCCACTTT

abundance: medium-sized
j_gene: TRBJ1-2
d_gene: TRBD1
v_gene: TRBV7-8
CDR3aa: CASSLGQGYGYTF
CDR3nt: TGTGCCAGCAGCTTGGGACAGGGCTATGGCTACACCTTC

abundance: -
j_gene: TRBJ2-1
d_gene: -
v_gene: TRBV20-1
CDR3aa: CSASGTYNEQFF
CDR3nt: TGCAGTGCTAGCGGGACGTACAATGAGCAGTTCTTC

abundance: few
j_gene: TRBJ2-7
d_gene: TRBD1
v_gene: TRBV27
CDR3aa: CASRMGQGAHEQYF
CDR3nt: TGTGCCAGCAGGATGGGACAGGGTGCACACGAGCAGTACTTC

abundance: -
j_gene: TRBJ2-5
d_gene: -
v_gene: TRBV7-9
CDR3aa: CASSLVSQETQYF
CDR3nt: TGTGCCAGCAGCTTAGTGAGCCAAGAGACCCAGTACTTC

abundance: -
j_gene: TRBJ2-3
d_gene: -
v_gene: TRBV6-1
CDR3aa: CASSEWGISTDTQYF
CDR3nt: TGTGCCAGCAGTGAGTGGGGCATTAGCACAGATACGCAGTATTTT